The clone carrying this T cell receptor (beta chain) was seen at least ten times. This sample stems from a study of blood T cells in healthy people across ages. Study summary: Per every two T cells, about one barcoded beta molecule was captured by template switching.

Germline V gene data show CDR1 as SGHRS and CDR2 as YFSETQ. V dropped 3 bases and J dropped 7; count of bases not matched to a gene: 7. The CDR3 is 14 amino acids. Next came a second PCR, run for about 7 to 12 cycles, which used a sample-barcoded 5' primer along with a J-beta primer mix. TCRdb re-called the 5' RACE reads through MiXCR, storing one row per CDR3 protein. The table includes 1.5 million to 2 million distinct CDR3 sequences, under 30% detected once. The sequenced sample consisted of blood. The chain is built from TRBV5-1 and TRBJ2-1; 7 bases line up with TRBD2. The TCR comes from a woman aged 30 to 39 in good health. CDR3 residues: CASSSEWRGNEQFF. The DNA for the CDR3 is TGCGCCAGCAGCTCCGAGTGGCGGGGGAATGAGCAGTTCTTC.